Given below is one T cell receptor beta chain in context. The antigen it recognizes is unknown. Per-base qualities were not stored, and no clone one base away is much larger. This entry belongs to a study of shared clonotypes between healthy human individuals (dated by TCRdb to about 2020). About the investigation overall: The cohort comprised a couple of women and a few men aged 18 to 49 years. Leukapheresis yielded between about 0.8 and 8.9 billion PBMCs per donor. Per donor, three plates each were used for CD4 naive and CD4 memory, two for CD8 naive, and one for CD8 memory. The study deeply sequenced blood TCR repertoires of 5 or 6 healthy adults to estimate repertoire size and the extent of clonotype sharing between individuals. To increase sequencing depth and limit assay-specific biases, TCR repertoire library preparation and sequencing were carried out by different laboratories using diverse techniques. General conclusions and limits of the study: Sharing across several donors was observed for 5% to 6.5% of naive CD4, 3.5% of naive CD8, over 2% of memory CD4, and around 0.44% of memory CD8 clonotypes. Based on pairwise subsampling, the degree of clonotype sharing among donors was expected to be affected by sequencing depth. Sampling was restricted to blood, and TCR repertoires in tissue are likely to differ from TCR repertoires in blood. Compared with non-shared clonotypes, the clonotypes found in all four sorted-subset donors had higher generation probabilities. Naive subsets generally had larger estimated clonotype richness than memory subsets. Because the study included a small number of donors, the genetic and exposure-history diversity represented was limited. Even with the large sequencing depth, rarefaction of the sorted-subset datasets indicated that sequencing was incomplete.

Healthy HIV-negative adults with no recently reported acute infections or vaccinations were included as donors. Every donor was a Caucasian adult living in Nashville, Tennessee, USA. Magnetic negative selection was used to enrich CD4+ T cells, after which naive cells were positively selected on CD45RA and the negative fraction became the memory subset. Blood was obtained by leukapheresis, after which PBMCs were separated by Ficoll-Histopaque density gradient centrifugation and cryopreserved in liquid nitrogen vapor phase. Analytical flow cytometry was used to check the purity and quantity of each magnetically sorted T cell population. Genomic DNA was isolated from every sorted fraction and measured by UV absorbance on a Nanodrop 2000c. The V end gives up 6 bases and the J end 5 bases, leaving 10 bases in the junction not matched to a gene. Including the terminal cysteine and phenylalanine, the CDR3 comprises 14 residues. Only CDR3 DNA remains: 42 bases, in frame from the first base. CDR1 and CDR2, per the germline V gene, are MDHEN and SYDVKM.

Using the deep immunoSEQ assay, TCR CDR3 regions were amplified from genomic DNA by multiplex PCR. For each cell subset, the extracted genomic DNA was distributed evenly across all wells of several immunoSEQ 96-well plates, and each plate served as one replicate. For sorted subsets, approximately 200 ng of genomic DNA, equivalent to 25,000 to 35,000 T cell genomes, went into each replicate PCR. Purified libraries were measured with a Qubit 3.0 fluorometer, size-checked on a Bioanalyzer 2100, and measured again with the KAPA Library Quantification kit. Every immunoSEQ 96-well plate was sequenced on a separate single-read 150-cycle Illumina NextSeq 550 flow cell. From the authors' description of their analysis: Because the immunoSEQ output included only junctional sequences and no quality scores, the filtering could not be the same as the filtering used for full-length reads. Sequences were annotated with PyIR, a Python wrapper for IgBLAST v1.9, and V/J genes and CDR3 were assigned using IMGT germline references. Any read was removed if the V/J assignment was weak (E-value above 1e-6), the CDR3 was missing, or the read contained stop codons, out-of-frame junctions, or ambiguous translated residues. V3J clonotypes were defined by identical inferred V gene, J gene, and CDR3 amino acid sequence. Percentage overlap between repertoires was calculated by dividing the number of shared unique clonotypes by the size of the smaller repertoire. Three approaches were used to assess repertoire richness: RTK rarefaction, the Chao1 estimator, and Recon v2.1 estimates of unobserved clonotypes. Generation probabilities for all TCRbeta clonotypes obtained by the gDNA method from four donors were computed using OLGA. The clones in this table, taken by TCRdb from immuneACCESS, are in-frame only. Not every clone is retained; where verified, under half of the shortfall comes from an unresolved V gene, and the cause of the rest is unknown. V and J calls and clone size come straight from that table; D and trimming were deduced from the DNA. The sample records hundreds of thousands of clones, about two thirds of which are singletons. The ten largest make up 1.8% of the sample.

The sequence was obtained from a woman aged 25 to 39 in good health. The sample taken for sequencing was memory CD4+ T cells sorted from blood. In the paper's terms, the cell subset or site label means: CD45RA-negative fraction. This sequence uses TRBV28 and TRBJ2-7; 7 nucleotides in the junction match TRBD1. The CDR3 corresponds to CASRPSGQINEQYF. The nucleotide sequence reads as follows: TGTGCCAGCAGGCCCTCGGGACAGATCAACGAGCAGTACTTC.